Presented here are 29 T cell receptor beta chains from one specimen sequenced in a study of cytomegalovirus exposure and HLA in healthy donors (TCRdb year 2017). Receptor libraries were prepared by the immunoSEQ multiplex PCR assay. For the multiplex PCR, a mixture combining 60 forward primers for TCR Vbeta segments and 13 reverse primers for TCR Jbeta segments was used. As stored in TCRdb, this immuneACCESS dataset retains in-frame rearrangements with V and J assigned. A fraction of the clones does not appear; measured against another copy, unresolved V genes explain less than half of the discrepancy, and the remainder lacks a known reason. For this sample there are 200,000 to 250,000 clones; approximately 79% appear just once. The leading ten clones occupy 1.7% of the sample. The sequenced material came from PBMCs. The receptor set was obtained from a man in his fifties or sixties in good health and CMV-seronegative.

There are a few counts of this clone. The CDR3 sequence is CASGTVENTIYF. DNA for the CDR3: TGTGCCAGCGGGACAGTCGAAAACACCATATATTTT. The rearrangement joins TRBV9 to TRBJ1-3; 7 positions agree with TRBD1. Trimming at V came to 7 bases and at J to 6 bases, leaving 4 bases not matched to a gene. The CDR3 sequence is 12 residues long. Germline V gene data show CDR1 as SGDLS and CDR2 as YYNGEE.

The chain employs TRBV4-1 and TRBJ2-7; 9 positions agree with TRBD2. V was clipped by 3 bases and J by 5 bases; unmatched bases: 17. The CDR3 has 18 residues. Per the germline V gene, CDR1 is MGHRA and CDR2 is YSYEKL. CDR3 nucleotide sequence: TGCGCCAGCAGCCAGGGGGTAGCGGGAGTAACTCAGTCGGACGAGCAGTACTTC. Its translation: CASSQGVAGVTQSDEQYF.

The rearrangement links TRBV30 to TRBJ1-5; tentatively, D is TRBD1 (5 bases). The CDR3 is 13 amino acids. CDR1 is GTSNPN and CDR2 is SVGIG in the germline V gene (reference sequence). The CDR3 loop is CAWQGLSNQPQHF. CDR3 in DNA: TGTGCGTGGCAGGGACTTAGCAATCAGCCCCAGCATTTT.

This clone was detected only a few times. V is TRBV6-5 and J is TRBJ2-7; a weak D match, TRBD2 (5 bases). Trimming removed 4 bases at V and 0 bases at J, with 16 bases between. Germline CDR1 MNHEY, CDR2 SVGAGI. The CDR3 loop spans 16 amino acids. CDR3 protein: CASSSPLGIGSYEQYF. The CDR3 DNA reads as TGTGCCAGCAGTTCTCCCCTCGGGATTGGCTCCTACGAGCAGTACTTC.

This clone was counted between two and nine times. This chain uses TRBV27 with TRBJ2-1, with D possibly TRBD2 on 6 matching bases. Trimming pared 0 bases from V and 0 bases from J, leaving 6 bases between. CDR1 and CDR2 (germline): MNHEY, SMNVEV (reference sequence). This CDR3 region has 15 residues. The CDR3 sequence: CASSLSGGSYNEQFF. Here the CDR3 DNA reads TGTGCCAGCAGTTTATCGGGAGGCTCCTACAATGAGCAGTTCTTC.

The J gene is TRBJ2-7, the V gene TRBV4-2, with D tentatively TRBD2 (6 bases). V lost 6 bases and J lost 2, with 17 bases in between. Germline values: CDR1 LGHNA, CDR2 YNFKEQ. The CDR3 extends over 15 amino acids. This CDR3 reads CASRLSGDGPYEQYF. Written as DNA, the CDR3 is TGTGCCAGCAGGTTATCGGGGGACGGACCCTACGAGCAGTACTTC.

The V call is TRBV10-3, the J call TRBJ1-4; possibly TRBD1 for D (5 bases). CDR1 ENHRY and CDR2 SYGVKD come from the germline V gene. This CDR3 is built from 14 residues. V was shortened by 2 bases and J by 5 bases, with 9 bases between the two germline ends. CDR3 loop: CAISEGALNEKLFF. Written as DNA, the CDR3 is TGTGCCATCAGTGAGGGGGCCCTGAATGAAAAACTGTTTTTT.

The chain combines TRBV16 with TRBJ1-3; 7 bases are shared with TRBD1. V dropped 4 bases and J dropped 5; count of bases not matched to a gene: 11. This CDR3 has 16 amino acids. The germline CDR1 and CDR2 sequences are KGHSY and FQNENV. This CDR3 reads CASSPTRRDSRNTIYF. As DNA, the CDR3 is TGTGCCAGCAGCCCGACCCGCCGGGACAGTCGAAACACCATATATTTT.

The rearrangement links TRBV2 to TRBJ2-7; 11 bases match TRBD2. Per the germline V gene, CDR1 is SNHLY and CDR2 is FYNNEI. The CDR3 runs 14 residues. Unmatched junction bases numbered 9, after V lost 7 bases and J lost 7 bases. The CDR3 sequence: CASKQTSGTGEQYF. For the CDR3, the DNA is TGTGCCAGCAAGCAGACTAGCGGGACTGGGGAGCAGTACTTC.

This clone was picked up one time. The J gene is TRBJ1-1, the V gene TRBV25-1; 8 positions agree with TRBD1. Germline V gene sequence: CDR1 MGHDK, CDR2 SYGVNS. V trimming: 8 bases; J trimming: 8 bases; junction bases outside the gene matches: 10. The CDR3 covers 13 residues. The CDR3 sequence is CASARDRGGEAFF. The CDR3 DNA reads TGTGCCAGCGCTCGAGACAGGGGAGGGGAAGCTTTCTTT.

The rearrangement joins TRBV30 to TRBJ2-6; D possibly corresponds to TRBD1 (6 bases). Trimming removed 3 bases from V and 2 bases from J, with 14 bases in between. This CDR3 has 16 residues. CDR1 and CDR2 from the germline V gene are GTSNPN and SVGIG (reference sequence). CDR3 protein: CAWRGATGTGANVLTF. The CDR3 bases are TGTGCCTGGAGGGGGGCCACGGGCACTGGGGCCAACGTCCTGACTTTC.

The V call is TRBV19, the J call TRBJ1-5, with D perhaps matching TRBD1 (6 bases). V was pared by 5 bases and J by 3 bases, with 11 bases between. The length of the CDR3 is 14 residues. Germline assignment: CDR1 LNHDA and CDR2 SQIVND (reference sequence). CDR3 DNA sequence: TGTGCCAGTAGTCCCCGGGACAACAATCAGCCCCAGCATTTT. This translates into CASSPRDNNQPQHF.

This chain joins TRBV28 and TRBJ1-5, with 8 bases lining up with TRBD1. The V gene end was trimmed by 2 bases and the J gene end by 0 bases; junction bases not matched to a gene: 6. The CDR3 spans 17 residues. Germline assignment: CDR1 MDHEN and CDR2 SYDVKM. The CDR3 reads CASSLNRGAYSNQPQHF. The CDR3 DNA sequence: TGTGCCAGCAGTTTAAACAGGGGGGCCTATAGCAATCAGCCCCAGCATTTT.

This chain joins TRBV5-5 and TRBJ2-6; no clear D. Germline assignment: CDR1 SGHKS and CDR2 YYEKEE (reference sequence). This CDR3 is built from 16 residues. V dropped 6 bases and J dropped 0 bases, with 13 bases sitting between them. The CDR3 region has the DNA TGTGCCAGCAACCTCCTTTCGCGCTCTGGGGCCAACGTCCTGACTTTC. Translated: CASNLLSRSGANVLTF.

The genes are TRBV27 and TRBJ1-2; TRBD1 is a possible D gene (6 bases). The germline V gene has CDR1 MNHEY and CDR2 SMNVEV (reference sequence). The CDR3 has 14 amino acids. The ends were cut back, 5 bases at V and 1 base at J, with 11 bases in the middle. The CDR3 DNA reads TGTGCCAGCAGTCCTCAGGGGTATAACTATGGCTACACCTTC. Encoded protein: CASSPQGYNYGYTF.

The chain has TRBV7-6 and TRBJ1-4; D perhaps matches TRBD1 (5 bases). The CDR3 has 14 residues. V lost 5 bases, J lost 4 bases, and 11 bases lay in between. Per the germline V gene, CDR1 is SGHVS and CDR2 is FNYEAQ. CDR3 bases: TGTGCCAGCAGCGCAGGGCAACTTAATGAAAAACTGTTTTTT. Protein: CASSAGQLNEKLFF.

The V call is TRBV27, the J call TRBJ2-5; 11 positions agree with TRBD2. J lost 3 bases, V lost 3 bases, and 3 bases had no gene match. The CDR3 totals 15 residues. Germline V gene lookup returns CDR1 MNHEY and CDR2 SMNVEV (reference sequence). The CDR3 DNA reads as TGTGCCAGCAGTTTGTATAGCGGGAGGGAAGAGACCCAGTACTTC. Translation gives CASSLYSGREETQYF.

The chain carries TRBV18 and TRBJ2-2; 7 bases are a match to TRBD1. V was clipped by 2 bases and J by 3 bases; unmatched bases: 3. Per germline, CDR1 KGHSH and CDR2 LQKENI. The length of the CDR3 is 15 residues. The CDR3 spells CASSPMQGDTGELFF. In DNA form, the CDR3 reads TGTGCCAGCTCACCAATGCAGGGGGACACCGGGGAGCTGTTTTTT.

This clone has just one count. This chain connects TRBV27 to TRBJ1-2, with no clear D. CDR3 size: 12 residues. Germline loops: CDR1 MNHEY, CDR2 SMNVEV (reference sequence). V lost 8 bases and J lost 6, with 13 bases in between. CDR3 protein: CASAHGGNGYTF. In DNA form, the CDR3 reads TGTGCCAGCGCCCATGGAGGGAATGGCTACACCTTC.

The gene calls are TRBV7-6 and TRBJ1-2; D may be TRBD1 (6 bases). Germline CDR1 SGHVS, CDR2 FNYEAQ. This CDR3 has 15 residues. V lost 5 bases to trimming and J lost 5 bases, with 18 bases between them. CDR3 region: CASSQYEGVFYGYTF. CDR3 DNA: TGTGCCAGCAGCCAGTACGAGGGGGTTTTTTATGGCTACACCTTC.

This rearrangement joins TRBV7-6 to TRBJ2-2; maybe TRBD1 (6 bases). V was trimmed by 2 bases and J by 1 base, leaving 11 bases between them. The CDR3 covers 16 residues. Germline values: CDR1 SGHVS, CDR2 FNYEAQ. DNA of the CDR3: TGTGCCAGCAGCTTATCCGGGACAAAGAACACCGGGGAGCTGTTTTTT. Amino acid sequence: CASSLSGTKNTGELFF.

This clone was seen a few times. The chain links TRBV6-5 to TRBJ2-3; the D gene is possibly TRBD2 (6 bases). This CDR3 region has 15 residues. The V and J ends lost 2 bases and 3 bases respectively, with 12 bases between them. The germline CDR1 and CDR2 sequences are MNHEY and SVGAGI. DNA for the CDR3: TGTGCCAGCAGTTACATGGTAGCGGAGACAGATACGCAGTATTTT. Its translation: CASSYMVAETDTQYF.

The chain is built from TRBV7-3 and TRBJ1-2; TRBD1 might be the D (6 bases). CDR3 length: 17 amino acids. Germline CDR1 SGHTA, CDR2 FQGTGA. The V and J ends lost 5 bases and 4 bases respectively, with 23 bases between them. CDR3 residues: CASSPGGSGAGVYGYTF. DNA of the CDR3: TGTGCCAGCAGCCCGGGAGGGTCGGGGGCGGGTGTCTATGGCTACACCTTC.

DNA of the CDR3: TGTGCCAGCACCCCGGGACTCAGCACAGATACGCAGTATTTT. This translates into CASTPGLSTDTQYF. This chain joins TRBV28 and TRBJ2-3; TRBD2 might be the D (6 bases). Looked up from germline, CDR1 is MDHEN and CDR2 is SYDVKM. The V and J ends lost 7 bases and 0 bases respectively, with 11 bases between them. This CDR3 has 14 amino acids.

J is TRBJ1-4 and V is TRBV7-9; D not resolved. From germline, CDR1 is SEHNR and CDR2 FQNEAQ (reference sequence). Trimming left V 5 bases short and J 3 bases short, with 16 bases between. This CDR3 contains 16 residues. CDR3 amino acids: CASSPPGLNSNEKLFF. The CDR3 coding sequence is TGTGCCAGCAGCCCTCCGGGTCTAAATTCTAATGAAAAACTGTTTTTT. The full variable domain, with the rest looked up from reference TRBV7-9 and TRBJ1-4, is DTGVSQNPRHKITKRGQNVTFRCDPISEHNRLYWYRQTLGQGPEFLTYFQNEAQLEKSRLLSDRFSAERPKGSFSTLEIQRTEQGDSAMYLCASSPPGLNSNEKLFFGSGTQLSVL.

CDR3: CASSSSGSYEQYF. Here the CDR3 DNA reads TGTGCCAGCAGTTCAAGCGGAAGCTACGAGCAGTACTTC. The chain links TRBV5-4 to TRBJ2-7; a weak D match, TRBD2 (5 bases). This CDR3 is built from 13 residues. V was shortened by 5 bases and J by 3 bases, with 12 bases between the two germline ends. Germline assignment: CDR1 SGHNT and CDR2 YYREEE (reference sequence).

The CDR3 region is CASSLATKQETQYF. The DNA of the CDR3 is TGTGCCAGCAGCTTGGCGACTAAGCAAGAGACCCAGTACTTC. The rearrangement joins TRBV7-9 to TRBJ2-5, with D perhaps TRBD2 (5 bases). The ends were cut back, 3 bases at V and 2 bases at J, with 10 bases in the middle. This CDR3 contains 14 residues. CDR1 is SEHNR, CDR2 FQNEAQ, per germline (reference sequence).

This clone was picked up one time. Other DNA sequences in this sample translate to the same CDR3. The rearrangement links TRBV19 to TRBJ1-1; D might be TRBD1 (5 bases). Germline values: CDR1 LNHDA, CDR2 SQIVND (reference sequence). The V gene lost 2 bases and the J gene lost 5 bases, with 9 bases spanning the gap. CDR3 length equals 13 residues. This CDR3 reads CASSISRDTEAFF. The CDR3 bases are TGTGCCAGTAGTATATCCAGGGATACTGAAGCTTTCTTT.

In this sample, this clone turned up once. The J gene is TRBJ1-2, the V gene TRBV5-1; perhaps TRBD1 as D (6 bases). The length of the CDR3 is 15 residues. Germline lookup yields CDR1 SGHRS and CDR2 YFSETQ. The ends were cut back, 0 bases at V and 2 bases at J, with 11 bases in the middle. The CDR3 coding sequence is TGCGCCAGCAGCTTGGGGGGGGGCAGAAACTATGGCTACACCTTC. Its translation: CASSLGGGRNYGYTF.